This TCR beta chain was captured by sequencing in a study of blood T cell repertoires in COVID-19. Overall study: Both acute and convalescent COVID-19 samples were obtained from the United States, Italy and Spain.

Authors' processing steps: For nucleated cells, counts were estimated from reference gene primer amplification. Produced via immunoSEQ multiplex PCR; TCRdb's table is partial and in-frame only. V, J and clone size are those of that table, while D and trimming were read from the DNA. Here the sample spans just under 80,000 clones, over 75% being singletons. The germline CDR1 and CDR2 sequences are SNHLY and FYNNEI. V lost 8 bases to trimming and J lost 0 bases, with 14 bases between them. This CDR3 has 16 residues. The clonotype was recovered from a human donor in a cohort sampled during active COVID-19. Sequenced: peripheral blood. The rearrangement links TRBV2 to TRBJ1-6, with D uncertain. CDR3 loop: CASQVGRSSYNSPLHF. The CDR3 nucleotides are TGTGCCAGCCAAGTGGGGAGAAGCTCCTATAATTCACCCCTCCACTTT.